Below are 17 T cell receptor beta chains sequenced from a single sample in a study of identifying expanded T cells in peripheral blood. Produced via immunoSEQ multiplex PCR; TCRdb's table is partial and in-frame only. The table shows 84,000 or so clones, with about 90% occurring only once. Sequenced input: blood. The receptors shown here come from a person aged 18 to 75 in good health.

The chain joins TRBV5-6 to TRBJ1-2, with D unresolved. Germline V gives CDR1 SGHDT, CDR2 YYEEEE. The CDR3 runs 13 residues. V lost 1 base to trimming and J lost 8 bases, with 12 bases between them. CDR3 bases: TGTGCCAGCAGCTTGTCTAACAGCAGAGGCTACACCTTC. Translation: CASSLSNSRGYTF.

The rearrangement joins TRBV6-5 to TRBJ1-5; no clear D gene. The CDR3 is 13 residues long. Germline V lookup: CDR1 MNHEY, CDR2 SVGAGI. The V gene lost 6 bases and the J gene lost 13 bases, with 19 bases spanning the gap. DNA of the CDR3: TGTGCCAGCAGACAGCACCTAGATACAAGACAGCATTTT. Translated: CASRQHLDTRQHF.

This clone was counted once. The chain links TRBV6-1 to TRBJ1-2; TRBD1 is a possible D gene (6 bases). Trimming took off 5 bases at V and 3 bases at J, with 13 bases between the two ends. Germline V gene lookup returns CDR1 MNHNS and CDR2 SASEGT. The CDR3 is 14 residues long. CDR3 amino acids: CASSPRGPDYGYTF. CDR3 DNA: TGTGCCAGCAGTCCCCGGGGGCCTGACTATGGCTACACCTTC.

The rearrangement joins TRBV5-8 to TRBJ2-7; 10 nucleotides match TRBD2. The CDR3 sequence is 15 residues long. Germline V lookup: CDR1 SGHTS, CDR2 YDEGEE. Unmatched junction bases numbered 9, after V lost 4 bases and J lost 5 bases. CDR3 protein: CASSPQGLASDEQYF. The CDR3 nucleotides are TGTGCCAGCAGCCCCCAGGGACTAGCGTCAGACGAGCAGTACTTC.

The CDR3 region has the DNA TGTGCCAGCAGTACGATGGGAGCAGATACGCAGTATTTT. Translating it yields CASSTMGADTQYF. The rearrangement joins TRBV9 to TRBJ2-3; tentatively, D is TRBD2 (5 bases). The length of the CDR3 is 13 residues. Per the germline V gene, CDR1 is SGDLS and CDR2 is YYNGEE. V lost 5 bases and J lost 4, with 11 bases in between. The complete variable domain, with remaining parts taken from reference TRBV9 and TRBJ2-3, reads DSGVTQTPKHLITATGQRVTLRCSPRSGDLSVYWYQQSLDQGLQFLIQYYNGEERAKGNILERFSAQQFPDLHSELNLSSLELGDSALYFCASSTMGADTQYFGPGTRLTVL.

The chain is built from TRBV19 and TRBJ1-4; 7 bases line up with TRBD1. This CDR3 is built from 15 residues. From germline, CDR1 is LNHDA and CDR2 SQIVND (reference sequence). V dropped 6 bases and J dropped 8; count of bases not matched to a gene: 12. CDR3 loop: CASRSGAQGYEKLFF. In DNA, the CDR3 is TGTGCCAGTAGGTCCGGGGCACAGGGGTACGAAAAACTGTTTTTT.

This chain uses TRBV27 with TRBJ1-6; TRBD1 is a possible D gene (5 bases). Germline values: CDR1 MNHEY, CDR2 SMNVEV (reference sequence). This CDR3 has 13 residues. Trimming stripped 6 bases from V and 7 bases from J, with 10 bases between. The CDR3 nucleotides are TGTGCCAGCAGACAGGTGGGAAATTCACCCCTCCACTTT. This encodes CASRQVGNSPLHF.

The chain is built from TRBV14 and TRBJ2-1; no clear D gene. Trimming left V 1 base short and J 4 bases short, with 8 bases between. Germline V CDR1 and CDR2: SGHDN, FVKESK. This CDR3 is built from 14 residues. DNA of the CDR3: TGTGCCAGCAGCCAAGCGTCTGGTTACAATGAGCAGTTCTTC. Translated, it gives CASSQASGYNEQFF.

The V call is TRBV11-2, the J call TRBJ1-1, with TRBD1 matching 7 bases. Unmatched junction bases numbered 6, after V lost 2 bases and J lost 6 bases. Per the germline V gene, CDR1 is SGHAT and CDR2 is FQNNGV. The CDR3 covers 14 residues. Here the CDR3 DNA reads TGTGCCAGCAGCTTACATCCCGGACAGGCTGAAGCTTTCTTT. Its translation: CASSLHPGQAEAFF. Drawing the rest from reference TRBV11-2 and TRBJ1-1, the complete variable domain is EAGVAQSPRYKIIEKRQSVAFWCNPISGHATLYWYQQILGQGPKLLIQFQNNGVVDDSQLPKDRFSAERLKGVDSTLKIQPAKLEDSAVYLCASSLHPGQAEAFFGQGTRLTVV.

V usage is TRBV5-8 and J usage is TRBJ1-2; TRBD1 matches at 7 bases. With 4 bases clipped from V and 8 bases from J, the junction kept 11 bases outside the gene matches. Looked up from germline, CDR1 is SGHTS and CDR2 is YDEGEE. The CDR3 consists of 14 residues. CDR3 DNA sequence: TGTGCCAGCAGCCCTAGACAGGGCTGGGGCGGCTACACCTTC. Residues: CASSPRQGWGGYTF.

The chain links TRBV30 to TRBJ1-1; D gene uncertain. The CDR3 covers 9 residues. Germline CDR1 and CDR2: GTSNPN and SVGIG (reference sequence). V dropped 7 bases and J dropped 8 bases, with 8 bases sitting between them. The chain's CDR3 is CALGGEAFF. CDR3 bases: TGTGCCTTGGGAGGGGAAGCTTTCTTT.

CDR3 bases: TGTGCCAGCAGCTTAGAGAGCCGGTCGAGGCCTTACAATGAGCAGTTCTTC. Translation: CASSLESRSRPYNEQFF. The chain uses TRBV11-2 and TRBJ2-1; D gene unclear. Trimming stripped 0 bases from V and 4 bases from J, with 16 bases between. CDR1 is SGHAT, CDR2 FQNNGV, per germline. There are 17 residues in the CDR3.

The chain carries TRBV27 and TRBJ2-5; D may correspond to TRBD1 or TRBD2 (5 bases each). CDR3 size: 16 residues. Germline CDR1 MNHEY, CDR2 SMNVEV (reference sequence). Trimming took off 5 bases at V and 2 bases at J, with 18 bases between the two ends. The CDR3 coding sequence is TGTGCCAGCAGTGCCACCGGGACGAGTGTTCAAGAGACCCAGTACTTC. The encoded protein is CASSATGTSVQETQYF.

This chain joins TRBV4-2 and TRBJ1-3; D is undetermined. Germline CDR1 is LGHNA and CDR2 is YNFKEQ. The CDR3 runs 17 residues. The V end lost 0 bases, the J end lost 0 bases, and 12 bases lay between the germline ends. This CDR3 is CASSQDIYPPSGNTIYF. CDR3 sequence (DNA): TGTGCCAGCAGCCAAGATATTTACCCCCCCTCTGGAAACACCATATATTTT.

This clone came up a few times. This sequence joins TRBV9 and TRBJ1-5; maybe TRBD1 (5 bases). V gave up 0 bases and J gave up 4 bases, with 14 bases separating them. Looked up from germline, CDR1 is SGDLS and CDR2 is YYNGEE. The CDR3 covers 16 residues. The CDR3 reads CASSVGHGAGNQPQHF. The CDR3 DNA sequence: TGTGCCAGCAGCGTAGGACATGGGGCAGGGAATCAGCCCCAGCATTTT.

The chain carries TRBV2 and TRBJ1-1; no reliable D call. This CDR3 contains 13 residues. Trimming cost V 6 bases and J 2 bases, with 10 bases left between them. The germline V gene encodes CDR1 SNHLY and CDR2 FYNNEI. The CDR3 is CASRRTDNTEAFF. CDR3 nucleotides: TGTGCCAGCAGGCGGACGGATAACACTGAAGCTTTCTTT.

This clone appeared once. The gene calls are TRBV30 and TRBJ2-3; 10 bases are shared with TRBD2. The CDR3 loop spans 16 amino acids. Per the germline V gene, CDR1 is GTSNPN and CDR2 is SVGIG (reference sequence). Trimming cost V 2 bases and J 5 bases; bases outside gene matches: 10. The CDR3 nucleotides are TGTGCCTGGAGTAAGGGGAGCGGGGGGGTGAAAGATACGCAGTATTTT. It encodes CAWSKGSGGVKDTQYF. The variable domain in full, completed from reference TRBV30 and TRBJ2-3, reads SQTIHQWPATLVQPVGSPLSLECTVEGTSNPNLYWYRQAAGRGLQLLFYSVGIGQISSEVPQNLSASRPQDRQFILSSKKLLLSDSGFYLCAWSKGSGGVKDTQYFGPGTRLTVL.